This T cell receptor beta chain was sequenced in a study of T cell responses to AZD1222 COVID-19 vaccine. Overall study findings and caveats: Repertoires were obtained solely post-peak T cell response.

This clone showed up just once. Its antigen remains unknown. Method: immunoSEQ multiplex PCR; TCRdb's copy keeps in-frame clones and lacks some. The profile shows about 120,000 clones, approximately 85% of them singletons. Sequences were derived from peripheral blood, sampled on day 0 of AZD1222 vaccination. The receptor comes from an adult in good health.

For the CDR3, the DNA is TGTGCCAGCAGCCAAGTTAACAGGGCAGCCGGGGCTCGGGGCTACACCTTC. Encoded protein: CASSQVNRAAGARGYTF. The chain recombines TRBV3-1 (or the pseudogene TRBV3-2) with TRBJ1-2; TRBD1 is a possible D gene (6 bases). Trimming removed 1 base from V and 8 bases from J, with 23 bases in between. This CDR3 region has 17 residues. Germline V CDR1 and CDR2: LGHDT, YNNKEL (reference sequence).